Each of the 11 T cell receptor beta chains below was sequenced from the same sample in a study of blood T cell repertoires in COVID-19. The assay was immunoSEQ multiplex PCR, and TCRdb's table has in-frame clones only and misses some. The profile covers just over 75,000 clones, with around 80% appearing a single time and about 5.8% taken by the ten largest. Source material: peripheral blood. Receptor source: a man aged 60 to 75 with active or convalescent COVID-19.

This chain joins TRBV2 and TRBJ1-5, with D possibly TRBD1 on 5 matching bases. Germline V gene sequence: CDR1 SNHLY, CDR2 FYNNEI. The CDR3 loop spans 14 amino acids. The V end was cut by 9 bases, the J end by 4 bases, with 16 bases between. The CDR3 DNA reads TGTGCCAGTCGGGGCCGGAGGGATAATCAGCCCCAGCATTTT. Translating it yields CASRGRRDNQPQHF. Based on the CDR3 plus reference TRBV2 and TRBJ1-5, the full variable domain is EPEVTQTPSHQVTQMGQEVILRCVPISNHLYFYWYRQILGQKVEFLVSFYNNEISEKSEIFDDQFSVERPDGSNFTLKIRSTKLEDSAMYFCASRGRRDNQPQHFGDGTRLSIL.

The chain employs TRBV19 and TRBJ1-5; TRBD1 is a possible D gene (6 bases). The CDR3 is made up of 13 amino acids. Trimming removed 5 bases from V and 5 bases from J, with 10 bases in between. Germline CDR1 reads LNHDA; CDR2 reads SQIVND (reference sequence). The CDR3 DNA follows: TGTGCCAGTAGTTCGGCAGGGGATCAGCCCCAGCATTTT. This translates into CASSSAGDQPQHF.

The genes are TRBV4-3 and TRBJ1-2; 8 nucleotides line up with TRBD1. With V trimmed by 2 bases and J by 3 bases, 5 bases remained unmatched. This CDR3 contains 15 residues. Per the germline V gene, CDR1 is LGHNA and CDR2 is YSLEER. CDR3 DNA: TGCGCCAGCAGCCAAATACAGGGGGGGGACTATGGCTACACCTTC. Its protein is CASSQIQGGDYGYTF.

This clone was picked up one time. The chain is built from TRBV6-2 or TRBV6-3 and TRBJ2-1; 7 bases match TRBD2. V lost 2 bases and J lost 4; bases outside the gene matches: 5. CDR3 length: 15 amino acids. Germline values: CDR1 MNHEY, CDR2 SVGEGT. The DNA of the CDR3 is TGTGCCAGCAGTTACAGGGCTAGCGGATACAATGAGCAGTTCTTC. It is translated as CASSYRASGYNEQFF.

This chain uses TRBV6-4 with TRBJ1-2, with a tentative D call TRBD1 (6 bases). The CDR3 extends over 18 amino acids. CDR1 and CDR2 (germline): MRHNA, SNTAGT. Trimming left V 9 bases short and J 7 bases short, with 33 bases between. CDR3 region: CASDPTAPIPQGGGGYTF. As DNA, the CDR3 is TGTGCCAGTGACCCCACGGCTCCCATCCCCCAGGGAGGGGGTGGCTACACCTTC.

J is TRBJ1-6 and V is TRBV11-2, with TRBD1 identical over 9 bases. J lost 0 bases, V lost 4 bases, and 10 bases had no gene match. CDR3 size: 19 residues. The V gene's germline CDR1 is SGHAT and CDR2 FQNNGV. Written as DNA, the CDR3 is TGTGCCAGCAGCTCCCCCCGGGACAGGGTAATCTCCTATAATTCACCCCTCCACTTT. As protein: CASSSPRDRVISYNSPLHF.

The gene calls are TRBV5-8 and TRBJ2-6, with TRBD2 matching 10 bases. J gave up 1 base and V 2 bases, and 3 bases lay outside the gene matches. There are 17 residues in the CDR3. CDR1 is SGHTS, CDR2 YDEGEE, per germline. The CDR3 reads CASSFRSGGSGANVLTF. CDR3 bases: TGTGCCAGCAGCTTCCGTAGCGGGGGGTCTGGGGCCAACGTCCTGACTTTC.

The V gene is TRBV5-1, the J gene TRBJ2-7; 8 nucleotides agree with TRBD2. V trimming: 4 bases; J trimming: 12 bases; junction bases outside the gene matches: 15. Germline CDR1 is SGHRS and CDR2 is YFSETQ. The CDR3 runs to 14 residues. CDR3 DNA: TGCGCCAGCAGCAATATTGAAGGGAGCGGGGGTCGGTACTTC. This sequence encodes CASSNIEGSGGRYF.

V and J are TRBV18 and TRBJ2-5; 8 bases align to TRBD2. The CDR3 consists of 14 residues. Germline V lookup: CDR1 KGHSH, CDR2 LQKENI. V trimming: 3 bases; J trimming: 2 bases; junction bases outside the gene matches: 2. CDR3 sequence (DNA): TGTGCCAGCTCACCTGGACTAGCTCAAGAGACCCAGTACTTC. Amino acids: CASSPGLAQETQYF.

This clone was detected a few times. The chain has TRBV7-9 and TRBJ1-1; D gene uncertain. There are 13 residues in the CDR3. Trimming pared 5 bases from V and 4 bases from J, leaving 11 bases between. Germline V gives CDR1 SEHNR, CDR2 FQNEAQ (reference sequence). CDR3 loop: CASSPRRGTEAFF. The CDR3 nucleotides read TGTGCCAGCAGCCCCAGGCGGGGCACTGAAGCTTTCTTT.

The chain links TRBV18 to TRBJ2-3; D perhaps matches TRBD1 (5 bases). Looked up from germline, CDR1 is KGHSH and CDR2 is LQKENI. The CDR3 is 18 amino acids. V gave up 0 bases and J gave up 3 bases, with 19 bases separating them. The CDR3 DNA sequence: TGTGCCAGCTCACCACCCAGTCTGGCAGGGCGAGGAACAGATACGCAGTATTTT. Protein: CASSPPSLAGRGTDTQYF.